This TCR beta chain was sequenced during a study of control samples from healthy donors and cancer patients. Per germline, CDR1 SGHDN and CDR2 FVKESK. The CDR3 spans 15 residues. J was trimmed by 8 bases and V by 4 bases; bases with no gene match: 5. This table comes from immunoSEQ multiplex PCR, and its TCRdb copy is limited to in-frame clones, with some not included. The data hold approximately 230,000 clones, with approximately 80% observed a single time. Specimen: PBMCs. The chain has TRBV14 and TRBJ2-1, with 13 bases lining up with TRBD2. This TCR derives from a woman aged 55-70 years with lung cancer. CDR3 bases: TGTGCCAGCAGCCCCAGGACTAGCGGGAGCGATGAGCAGTTCTTC. It translates to CASSPRTSGSDEQFF.